This T cell receptor beta chain was observed in a study of shared clonotypes between healthy human individuals. Study overall: CD4 naive and memory got three plates each, CD8 naive two, CD8 memory one.

CD4+ cell separation produced CD45RA+ naive and CD45RA-negative memory subsets. Germline assignment: CDR1 SGHRS and CDR2 YFSETQ. This CDR3 contains 17 residues. V gave up 1 base and J gave up 1 base; unmatched junction bases: 6. Generated by immunoSEQ multiplex PCR, the TCRdb table keeps only in-frame clones and is missing some. In the table there are just under 350,000 clones, around 79% of which are singletons. General study findings and limits: Lower generation probabilities were found for non-shared clonotypes than for those shared by all four donors. Though the depth was large, rarefaction showed that sorted-subset sequencing was incomplete.

Only one count was recorded for this clone. Its antigen is not identified. The clonotype comes from a young man in good health. The specimen sequenced was memory CD4+ T cells sorted from blood. Stated subset: CD45RA-negative fraction. The chain uses TRBV5-1 and TRBJ2-1; 9 positions agree with TRBD2. The CDR3 sequence is CASSLFGGLASYNEQFF. Written as DNA, the CDR3 is TGCGCCAGCAGCTTGTTTGGGGGACTAGCATCCTACAATGAGCAGTTCTTC.